This is a list of T cell receptor beta chains from one sample in a study of CD8+ T cells in alopecia areata. Profiling relied on immunoSEQ multiplex PCR, and the TCRdb table lists in-frame clones only, not all of them. The data hold 120,000 or so clones, with approximately 57% observed a single time. The starting material was CD4+ T cells sorted from blood, obtained at week 4, from a patient treated with tofacitinib. The receptors shown here come from a human donor with alopecia areata. Each CDR3 is given with its conserved first and last residue. D genes are given only for firm matches. Some rows have no size entry. The others give once, few or many, or a class for an expanded clone.

cdr3_aa cdr3_nt v_call d_call clone_size j_call
CASSLGTSESNEQFF TGTGCCAGCAGCTTAGGGACTAGCGAATCCAATGAGCAGTTCTTC TRBV7-3 TRBD2 - TRBJ2-1
CASSDSGQWNSPLHF TGTGCCAGCAGTGACTCGGGGCAGTGGAATTCACCCCTCCACTTT TRBV2 - few TRBJ1-6
CASRRATNEKLFF TGCGCCAGCCGGAGAGCCACAAATGAAAAACTGTTTTTT TRBV7-2 - - TRBJ1-4
CASSTGLAEGSEQYF TGTGCCAGCAGCACGGGACTAGCGGAAGGTAGCGAGCAGTACTTC TRBV7-2 TRBD2 few TRBJ2-7
CSVGGLGIIEQFF TGCAGCGTTGGGGGACTAGGGATTATTGAGCAGTTCTTC TRBV29-1 TRBD2 - TRBJ2-1
CASSHLGLALNIQYF TGCGCCAGCAGCCACTTGGGACTAGCTCTAAACATTCAGTACTTC TRBV4-1 TRBD2 once TRBJ2-4
CASSLGRGDNSPLHF TGTGCCAGCAGTTTAGGAAGAGGGGATAATTCACCCCTCCACTTT TRBV27 - - TRBJ1-6
CASSPGTYGYTF TGTGCCAGCAGCCCAGGGACATACGGCTACACCTTC TRBV7-6 - - TRBJ1-2
CATSRDRAGLRLTKNIQYF TGTGCCACCAGCAGAGATCGGGCAGGCCTGCGTCTAACCAAAAACATTCAGTACTTC TRBV15 - - TRBJ2-4
CASSPGQGDYEQYF TGTGCCAGCAGCCCGGGACAGGGGGACTACGAGCAGTACTTC TRBV5-4 TRBD1 few TRBJ2-7
CASSQEGTGGETQYF TGCGCCAGCAGCCAAGAGGGGACAGGGGGGGAGACCCAGTACTTC TRBV4-1 TRBD1 few TRBJ2-5
CAWRQDNTEAFF TGTGCCTGGAGGCAAGATAACACTGAAGCTTTCTTT TRBV30 - - TRBJ1-1
CASSPYATVNTEAFF TGTGCCAGCAGCCCTTACGCGACGGTGAACACTGAAGCTTTCTTT TRBV5-4 - - TRBJ1-1
CAWSGGSGANVLTF TGTGCCTGGAGTGGTGGTAGTGGGGCCAACGTCCTGACTTTC TRBV30 - - TRBJ2-6
CASRSTSGGLNTGELFF TGCGCCAGCAGGTCCACTAGCGGGGGCCTTAACACCGGGGAGCTGTTTTTT TRBV5-1 TRBD2 - TRBJ2-2
CSVRSEGYTF TGCAGTGTCCGTAGCGAGGGCTACACCTTC TRBV20-1 - - TRBJ1-2
CASSLFLGNTGELFF TGTGCCAGCAGTTTATTCCTGGGCAACACCGGGGAGCTGTTTTTT TRBV28 - few TRBJ2-2
CASIHYGYTF TGTGCCAGCATCCACTATGGCTACACCTTC TRBV2 - - TRBJ1-2
CASGEGRREQYF TGTGCCAGCGGAGAGGGAAGGCGCGAGCAGTACTTC TRBV27 - - TRBJ2-7
CASSSRQETQYF TGCGCCAGCAGTTCCAGGCAAGAGACCCAGTACTTC TRBV5-1 - - TRBJ2-5
CASTSGTYAGTQYF TGTGCCAGCACCTCGGGAACCTACGCGGGGACCCAGTACTTC TRBV27 - - TRBJ2-5
CASSPERGTGELFF TGTGCCAGCTCACCGGAACGAGGAACCGGGGAGCTGTTTTTT TRBV18 - - TRBJ2-2
CACHRDSSNYGYTF TGTGCCTGTCACCGGGACAGCAGTAACTATGGCTACACCTTC TRBV30 TRBD1 - TRBJ1-2
CASSLLTGGNEKLFF TGCGCCAGCAGCTTGCTGACAGGGGGTAATGAAAAACTGTTTTTT TRBV5-1 TRBD1 - TRBJ1-4
CASSFLSLGITEAFF TGTGCCAGCAGTTTCTTGTCCTTGGGGATCACTGAAGCTTTCTTT TRBV28 - - TRBJ1-1
CSVGEGSEQFF TGCAGCGTTGGTGAGGGTTCTGAGCAGTTCTTC TRBV29-1 - - TRBJ2-1
CASSTLFTGAGGEKLFF TGTGCCAGCAGTACCCTCTTCACGGGGGCAGGAGGCGAAAAACTGTTTTTT TRBV7-2 - - TRBJ1-4
CASSRTGQETQYF TGTGCCAGCTCCCGGACAGGCCAAGAGACCCAGTACTTC TRBV6-5 TRBD1 - TRBJ2-5
CAWRTSGNTGELFF TGTGCCTGGAGGACTAGCGGGAACACCGGGGAGCTGTTTTTT TRBV30 TRBD2 - TRBJ2-2
CASRDGRWTYEQYF TGTGCCAGCAGGGACGGGAGGTGGACCTACGAGCAGTACTTC TRBV5-6 TRBD2 - TRBJ2-7
CASSERIRQFIYGYTF TGTGCCAGCAGTGAAAGGATCAGACAGTTCATCTATGGCTACACCTTC TRBV2 - - TRBJ1-2
CASSDGVQETQYF TGTGCCAGCAGTGATGGGGTTCAAGAGACCCAGTACTTC TRBV2 - few TRBJ2-5
CAWSWDASSYEQYF TGTGCCTGGAGTTGGGACGCGAGCTCCTACGAGCAGTACTTC TRBV30 - - TRBJ2-7
CASSLDGVSSYEQYF TGCGCCAGCAGCTTGGATGGGGTGAGCTCCTACGAGCAGTACTTC TRBV5-1 - - TRBJ2-7
CASSRTRAANYEQYF TGCGCCAGCTCTAGAACTAGGGCCGCGAACTACGAGCAGTACTTC TRBV4-3 - - TRBJ2-7
CASSQEGTGYGYTF TGTGCCAGCAGCCAAGAAGGGACAGGGTATGGCTACACCTTC TRBV4-2 TRBD1 - TRBJ1-2
CASTDGKNIQYF TGTGCCAGCACAGACGGCAAAAACATTCAGTACTTC TRBV5-4 - medium-sized TRBJ2-4
CSVLDRMNTGELFF TGCAGCGTTCTGGACAGAATGAACACCGGGGAGCTGTTTTTT TRBV29-1 - few TRBJ2-2
CASSTRTSGRVSSYNEQFF TGTGCCAGCAGCACTCGGACTAGCGGGAGGGTGAGCTCCTACAATGAGCAGTTCTTC TRBV13 TRBD2 - TRBJ2-1
CSVFRGGNTIYF TGCAGCGTTTTTCGTGGTGGAAACACCATATATTTT TRBV29-1 - few TRBJ1-3
CASSLRGTLQETQYF TGTGCCAGCAGCTTGCGGGGGACCCTCCAAGAGACCCAGTACTTC TRBV11-2 TRBD2 medium-sized TRBJ2-5
CASSYSRWDTQYF TGTGCCAGCAGTTACTCGAGGTGGGATACGCAGTATTTT TRBV6-5 - - TRBJ2-3
CAWSGGSNQPQHF TGTGCCTGGAGTGGGGGTAGCAATCAGCCCCAGCATTTT TRBV30 - - TRBJ1-5
CASRRSGSSYEQYF TGTGCCAGCAGAAGGAGCGGGAGCTCCTACGAGCAGTACTTC TRBV6-5 TRBD2 - TRBJ2-7
CASSLDNYGYTF TGTGCCAGCAGTTTAGATAACTATGGCTACACCTTC TRBV25-1 - medium-sized TRBJ1-2
CASSGDYYGYTF TGTGCCAGTAGTGGGGACTACTATGGCTACACCTTC TRBV19 - - TRBJ1-2
CASSPERGRDGYTF TGCGCCAGCAGCCCTGAACGGGGGCGCGATGGCTACACCTTC TRBV5-1 - - TRBJ1-2
CASSPPTSTDTQYF TGTGCCAGCTCCCCCCCCACAAGCACAGATACGCAGTATTTT TRBV18 - - TRBJ2-3
CASSQPGQASYEQYF TGTGCCAGCAGTCAGCCGGGACAGGCTTCCTACGAGCAGTACTTC TRBV7-2 TRBD1 - TRBJ2-7
CASSFRMGLAGGEQYF TGTGCCAGCAGCTTTAGGATGGGACTAGCGGGGGGCGAGCAGTACTTC TRBV7-2 TRBD2 few TRBJ2-7
CAWHPRNTEAFF TGTGCCTGGCACCCCAGGAACACTGAAGCTTTCTTT TRBV30 - - TRBJ1-1
CASRATSGETQYF TGTGCCAGCAGGGCGACTAGTGGGGAGACCCAGTACTTC TRBV5-6 - - TRBJ2-5
CASSKPGLAGEQYF TGTGCCAGCAGTAAACCCGGACTAGCGGGAGAGCAGTACTTC TRBV27 TRBD2 - TRBJ2-7